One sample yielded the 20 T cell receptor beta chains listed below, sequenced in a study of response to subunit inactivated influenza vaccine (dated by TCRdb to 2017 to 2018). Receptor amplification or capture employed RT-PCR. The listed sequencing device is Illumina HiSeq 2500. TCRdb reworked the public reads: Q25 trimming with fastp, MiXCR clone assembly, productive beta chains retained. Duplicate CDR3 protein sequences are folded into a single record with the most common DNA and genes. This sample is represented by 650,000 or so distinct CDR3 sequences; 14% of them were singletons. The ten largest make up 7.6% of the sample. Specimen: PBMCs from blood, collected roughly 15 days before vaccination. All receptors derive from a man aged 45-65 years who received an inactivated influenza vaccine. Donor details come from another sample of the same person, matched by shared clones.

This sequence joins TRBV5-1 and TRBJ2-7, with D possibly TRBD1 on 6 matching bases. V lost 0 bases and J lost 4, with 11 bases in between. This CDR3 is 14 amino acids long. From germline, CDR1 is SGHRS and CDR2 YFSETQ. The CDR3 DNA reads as TGCGCCAGCAGCTTGGGTGGGACACAATACGAGCAGTACTTC. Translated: CASSLGGTQYEQYF.

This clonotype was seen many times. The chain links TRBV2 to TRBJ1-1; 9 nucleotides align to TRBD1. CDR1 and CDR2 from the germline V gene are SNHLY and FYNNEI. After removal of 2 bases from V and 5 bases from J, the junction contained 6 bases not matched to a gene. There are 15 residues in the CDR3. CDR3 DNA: TGTGCCAGCAGTGAATCGCGGACAGGGGTAACTGAAGCTTTCTTT. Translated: CASSESRTGVTEAFF. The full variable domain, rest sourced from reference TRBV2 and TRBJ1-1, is EPEVTQTPSHQVTQMGQEVILRCVPISNHLYFYWYRQILGQKVEFLVSFYNNEISEKSEIFDDQFSVERPDGSNFTLKIRSTKLEDSAMYFCASSESRTGVTEAFFGQGTRLTVV.

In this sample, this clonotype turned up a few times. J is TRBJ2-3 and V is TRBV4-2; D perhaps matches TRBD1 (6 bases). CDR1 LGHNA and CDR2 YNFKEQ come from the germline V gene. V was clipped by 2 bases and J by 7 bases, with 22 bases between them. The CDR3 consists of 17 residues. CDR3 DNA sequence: TGTGCCAGCAGCCAACCAGGACAGTCGGAATTATTAAATACGCAGTATTTT. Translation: CASSQPGQSELLNTQYF.

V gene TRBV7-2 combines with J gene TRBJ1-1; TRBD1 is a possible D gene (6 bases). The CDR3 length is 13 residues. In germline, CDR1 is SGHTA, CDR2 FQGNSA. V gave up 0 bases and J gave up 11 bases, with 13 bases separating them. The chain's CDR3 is CASSLARDMFAFF. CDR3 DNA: TGTGCCAGCAGCTTAGCAAGGGACATGTTCGCTTTCTTT.

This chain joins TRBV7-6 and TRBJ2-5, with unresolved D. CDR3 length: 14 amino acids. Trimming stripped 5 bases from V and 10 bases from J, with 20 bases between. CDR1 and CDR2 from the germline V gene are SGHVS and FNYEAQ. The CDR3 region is CASSPRPSFSVQYF. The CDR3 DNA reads TGTGCCAGCAGCCCCCGACCCTCTTTCTCGGTCCAGTACTTC.

The CDR3 DNA follows: TGTGCCAGCAGCCAAAAAGCAGGTCGGCTAAGCTCCTACGAGCAGTACTTC. Encoded protein: CASSQKAGRLSSYEQYF. The V gene is TRBV3-1, the J gene TRBJ2-7; no clear D. Trimming removed 2 bases at V and 0 bases at J, with 17 bases between. This CDR3 is 17 amino acids long. Germline CDR1 LGHDT, CDR2 YNNKEL (reference sequence).

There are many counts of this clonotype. The CDR3 sequence: CASSWPPGANTGELFF. The CDR3, as DNA: TGTGCCAGCAGTTGGCCCCCGGGGGCGAACACCGGGGAGCTGTTTTTT. This chain joins TRBV28 and TRBJ2-2; tentative D call: TRBD2 (6 bases). V gave up 4 bases and J gave up 0 bases, with 12 bases separating them. CDR3 length: 16 residues. Germline V gives CDR1 MDHEN, CDR2 SYDVKM.

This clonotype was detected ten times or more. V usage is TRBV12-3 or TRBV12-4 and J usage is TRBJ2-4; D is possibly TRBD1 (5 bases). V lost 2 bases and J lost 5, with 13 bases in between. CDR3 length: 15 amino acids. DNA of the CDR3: TGTGCCAGCAGTTTATATTCTGGGGCGCAAAACATTCAGTACTTC. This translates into CASSLYSGAQNIQYF.

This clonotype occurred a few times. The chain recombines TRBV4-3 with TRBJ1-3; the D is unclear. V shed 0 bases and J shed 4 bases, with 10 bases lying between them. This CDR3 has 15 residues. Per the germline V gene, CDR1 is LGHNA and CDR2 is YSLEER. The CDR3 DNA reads TGCGCCAGCAGCCAAGATGCGGGGAAGGGAAACACCATATATTTT. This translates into CASSQDAGKGNTIYF.

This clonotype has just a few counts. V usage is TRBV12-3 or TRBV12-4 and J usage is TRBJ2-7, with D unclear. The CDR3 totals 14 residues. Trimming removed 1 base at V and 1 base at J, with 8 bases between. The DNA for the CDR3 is TGTGCCAGCAGTTTAGATACTACATCCTACGAGCAGTACTTC. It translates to CASSLDTTSYEQYF.

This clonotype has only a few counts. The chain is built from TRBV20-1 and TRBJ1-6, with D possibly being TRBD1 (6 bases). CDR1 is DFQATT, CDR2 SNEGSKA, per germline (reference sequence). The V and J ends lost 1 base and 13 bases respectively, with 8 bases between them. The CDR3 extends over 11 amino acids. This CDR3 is CSARVGGPLHF. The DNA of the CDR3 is TGCAGTGCTAGAGTTGGGGGCCCCCTCCACTTT.

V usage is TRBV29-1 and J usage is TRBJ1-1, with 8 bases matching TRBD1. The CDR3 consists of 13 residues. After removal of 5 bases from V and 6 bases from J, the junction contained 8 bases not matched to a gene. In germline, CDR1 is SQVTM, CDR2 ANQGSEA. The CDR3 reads CSVTDRVVPEAFF. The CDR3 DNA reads TGCAGCGTTACGGACAGGGTAGTCCCTGAAGCTTTCTTT.

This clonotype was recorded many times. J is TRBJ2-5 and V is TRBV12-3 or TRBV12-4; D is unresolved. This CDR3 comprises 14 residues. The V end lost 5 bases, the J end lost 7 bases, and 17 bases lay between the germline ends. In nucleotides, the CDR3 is TGTGCCAGCAGTCCCCGAGGAATTGGTGGGACCCAGTACTTC. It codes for CASSPRGIGGTQYF.

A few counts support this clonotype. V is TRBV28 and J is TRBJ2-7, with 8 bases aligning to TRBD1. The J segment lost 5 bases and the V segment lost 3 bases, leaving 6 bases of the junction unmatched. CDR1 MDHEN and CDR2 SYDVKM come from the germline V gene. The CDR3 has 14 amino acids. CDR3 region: CASSLVGQGHEQYF. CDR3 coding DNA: TGTGCCAGCAGTTTGGTCGGACAGGGCCACGAGCAGTACTTC.

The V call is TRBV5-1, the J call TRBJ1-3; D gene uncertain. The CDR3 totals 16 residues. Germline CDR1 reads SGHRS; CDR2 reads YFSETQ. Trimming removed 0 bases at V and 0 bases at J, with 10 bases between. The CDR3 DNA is TGCGCCAGCAGCTTGGTCCCGACGGGCTCTGGAAACACCATATATTTT. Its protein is CASSLVPTGSGNTIYF.

CDR3 residues: CSAPGQGPYEQYF. The CDR3 DNA is TGCAGTGCGCCTGGACAGGGCCCCTACGAGCAGTACTTC. The J gene is TRBJ2-7, the V gene TRBV20-1; 8 bases align to TRBD1. With V trimmed by 6 bases and J by 2 bases, 6 bases remained unmatched. Germline CDR1 reads DFQATT; CDR2 reads SNEGSKA (reference sequence). CDR3 length: 13 amino acids.

CDR3 sequence: CASSLTAGGTYEQYF. DNA of the CDR3: TGTGCCAGCAGTTTAACGGCAGGGGGGACTTACGAGCAGTACTTC. The rearrangement uses TRBV12-3 or TRBV12-4 and TRBJ2-7; D may be TRBD1 (7 bases). V was pared by 2 bases and J by 4 bases, with 15 bases between. The CDR3 is made up of 15 amino acids.

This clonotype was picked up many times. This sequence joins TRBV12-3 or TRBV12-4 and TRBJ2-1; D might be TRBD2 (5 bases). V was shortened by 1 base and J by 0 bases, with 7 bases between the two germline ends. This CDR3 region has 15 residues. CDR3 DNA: TGTGCCAGCAGTTTAGGGAGGACCTCCTACAATGAGCAGTTCTTC. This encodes CASSLGRTSYNEQFF.

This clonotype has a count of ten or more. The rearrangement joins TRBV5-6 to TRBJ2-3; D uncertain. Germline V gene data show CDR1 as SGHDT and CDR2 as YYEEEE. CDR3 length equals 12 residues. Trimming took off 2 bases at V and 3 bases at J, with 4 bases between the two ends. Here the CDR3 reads CASSLDTDTQYF. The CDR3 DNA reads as TGTGCCAGCAGCTTAGATACAGATACGCAGTATTTT.

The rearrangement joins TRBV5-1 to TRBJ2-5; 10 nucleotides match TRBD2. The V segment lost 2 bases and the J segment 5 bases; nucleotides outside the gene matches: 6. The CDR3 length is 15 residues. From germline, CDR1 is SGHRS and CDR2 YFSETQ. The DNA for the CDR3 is TGCGCCAGCAGCTTCGGTAATAGCGGGGGGGAGACCCAGTACTTC. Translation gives CASSFGNSGGETQYF.